These 5 T cell receptor beta chains were all obtained from the same sample, sequenced in a study of shared T cell receptors in the human thymus. Produced via immunoSEQ multiplex PCR; TCRdb's table is partial and in-frame only. This sample carries about 380,000 clones, roughly 94% of them seen once, and the ten largest clones take approximately 0.018%. The sequenced sample consisted of thymocytes. These receptors came from a human donor.

The rearrangement uses TRBV27 and TRBJ2-7; D remains ambiguous. The germline V gene has CDR1 MNHEY and CDR2 SMNVEV (reference sequence). The V end lost 8 bases, the J end lost 2 bases, and 4 bases lay between the germline ends. The CDR3 totals 10 residues. The CDR3 spells CASGTYEQYF. CDR3 DNA sequence: TGTGCCAGCGGGACCTACGAGCAGTACTTC.

Note on this clone: The junction departs from germline at one end; a sequencing error may be responsible. This specimen includes other DNA sequences encoding the same CDR3. The genes are TRBV29-1 and TRBJ2-7; 11 positions match TRBD2. Germline CDR1 and CDR2: SQVTM and ANQGSEA. The CDR3 is 15 residues long. The CDR3 here is CSVEATSGGTYEQYF. The CDR3 bases are TGCAGCGTTGAAGCCACTAGCGGGGGAACCTACGAACAGTACTTC.

V usage is TRBV28 and J usage is TRBJ2-4; no definite D call. Trimming removed 3 bases from V and 2 bases from J, with 20 bases in between. CDR1 and CDR2 (germline): MDHEN, SYDVKM. The CDR3 covers 18 residues. CDR3: CASSLSPPGSVTKNIQYF. In DNA, the CDR3 is TGTGCCAGCAGTTTGAGTCCCCCGGGCAGCGTGACCAAAAACATTCAGTACTTC.

This chain joins TRBV10-1 and TRBJ2-3, with D unclear. CDR1 is WNHNN and CDR2 is SYGVQD in the germline V gene (reference sequence). The CDR3 loop spans 16 amino acids. V was clipped by 1 base and J by 1 base, with 12 bases between them. Here the CDR3 DNA reads TGCGCCAGCAGTGAGTTTTGTAAGGGTTGCACAGATACGCAGTATTTT. Translated: CASSEFCKGCTDTQYF.

This clone was detected only a few times. The V call is TRBV15, the J call TRBJ1-2; D is possibly TRBD1 (6 bases). Germline CDR1 LNHNV, CDR2 YYDKDF (reference sequence). The CDR3 runs to 14 residues. The V gene lost 3 bases and the J gene lost 7 bases, with 15 bases spanning the gap. This chain's CDR3 is CATSSHIRGPGYTF. In nucleotides, the CDR3 is TGTGCCACCAGCAGCCATATCCGGGGGCCTGGCTACACCTTC.